These 27 T cell receptor beta chains were sequenced from one sample in a study of blood T cell repertoires in COVID-19. Profiled with immunoSEQ multiplex PCR; TCRdb holds only in-frame clones, not every one. The sample carries 200,000 to 250,000 clones, about 87% recorded once. The specimen was peripheral blood. All receptors come from a man aged 60-69 years with acute or convalescent COVID-19.

The chain uses TRBV5-5 and TRBJ1-3; 11 bases line up with TRBD1. The trim removed 4 bases at V and 8 bases at J, leaving 8 bases unmatched. The germline gives CDR1 SGHKS, CDR2 YYEKEE (reference sequence). The CDR3 is made up of 15 amino acids. In DNA form, the CDR3 reads TGTGCCAGCAGCCCTGGACAGGGGGCTGGGTACACCATATATTTT. Its translation is CASSPGQGAGYTIYF.

The chain recombines TRBV6-5 with TRBJ1-1; no definite D call. The ends were cut back, 4 bases at V and 4 bases at J, with 7 bases in the middle. Germline CDR1 MNHEY, CDR2 SVGAGI. The CDR3 consists of 12 residues. CDR3 residues: CASSFPLTEAFF. The DNA of the CDR3 is TGTGCCAGCAGTTTTCCCCTCACTGAAGCTTTCTTT.

V gene TRBV18 combines with J gene TRBJ1-6; D uncertain. Trimming removed 8 bases from V and 3 bases from J, with 11 bases in between. CDR3 size: 14 residues. Germline lookup yields CDR1 KGHSH and CDR2 LQKENI. CDR3 region: CASTRRFYNSPLHF. The CDR3, as DNA: TGTGCCAGCACCCGGCGGTTCTATAATTCACCCCTCCACTTT.

V gene TRBV3-1 (or the pseudogene TRBV3-2) combines with J gene TRBJ2-7; no firm D call. This CDR3 is 15 amino acids long. V lost 2 bases, J lost 2 bases, and 13 bases lay in between. Germline V gives CDR1 LGHDT, CDR2 YNNKEL (reference sequence). The CDR3 loop is CASSQPSSLTYEQYF. The CDR3 DNA reads TGTGCCAGCAGCCAACCAAGCTCCTTAACCTACGAGCAGTACTTC.

This clone has more than one count but fewer than ten. This sequence joins TRBV11-2 and TRBJ2-7, with TRBD2 matching 12 bases. CDR1 and CDR2 (germline): SGHAT, FQNNGV. Trimming took 3 bases from V and 3 from J; bases not matched to a gene: 15. This CDR3 is built from 19 residues. This chain's CDR3 is CASSFPLRDPTSGSYEQYF. CDR3 bases: TGTGCCAGCAGCTTCCCACTCCGAGACCCGACTAGCGGGAGCTACGAGCAGTACTTC.

The J gene is TRBJ2-3, the V gene TRBV7-3; D gene uncertain. CDR1 is SGHTA and CDR2 is FQGTGA in the germline V gene. V was trimmed by 5 bases and J by 10 bases, leaving 13 bases between them. The CDR3 runs 12 residues. The CDR3 loop is CASSPALGAQYF. The CDR3 bases are TGTGCCAGCAGCCCTGCCCTGGGCGCGCAGTATTTT.

The chain combines TRBV7-2 with TRBJ1-2; 8 bases are shared with TRBD1. J was trimmed by 4 bases and V by 1 base; bases with no gene match: 5. Per the germline V gene, CDR1 is SGHTA and CDR2 is FQGNSA. This CDR3 spans 15 amino acids. CDR3 region: CASSLGQGRGYGYTF. The CDR3 nucleotides read TGTGCCAGCAGCTTAGGACAGGGGCGCGGCTATGGCTACACCTTC.

A few counts support this clone. The genes are TRBV6-1 and TRBJ2-1; D perhaps matches TRBD2 (6 bases). The germline V gene has CDR1 MNHNS and CDR2 SASEGT. V lost 1 base, J lost 3 bases, and 16 bases lay in between. This CDR3 is built from 17 residues. DNA for the CDR3: TGTGCCAGCAGTGAAGAGGCCGGACTACCGAACTACAATGAGCAGTTCTTC. Translated, it gives CASSEEAGLPNYNEQFF.

This sequence joins TRBV5-1 and TRBJ2-1; 10 positions match TRBD2. Germline assignment: CDR1 SGHRS and CDR2 YFSETQ. The CDR3 consists of 15 residues. J gave up 8 bases and V 0 bases, and 5 bases lay outside the gene matches. CDR3 nucleotides: TGCGCCAGCAGCTTGGATTCTAGCGGGGGCGATGAGCAGTTCTTC. Protein: CASSLDSSGGDEQFF.

DNA for the CDR3: TGTGCCAGCAGCTTAGGGGGACTCGGGGGTCAAGAGACCCAGTACTTC. Its translation: CASSLGGLGGQETQYF. The chain couples TRBV13 to TRBJ2-5, with D maybe TRBD2 (6 bases). The CDR3 covers 16 residues. The V end lost 0 bases, the J end lost 2 bases, and 13 bases lay between the germline ends. Germline V gene data show CDR1 as PRHDT and CDR2 as FYEKMQ (reference sequence).

This chain connects TRBV6-5 to TRBJ1-4; 7 nucleotides line up with TRBD1. Unmatched junction bases numbered 2, after V lost 0 bases and J lost 4 bases. This CDR3 has 15 amino acids. Germline CDR1 reads MNHEY; CDR2 reads SVGAGI. The CDR3 is CASSYSGQLNEKLFF. The CDR3 nucleotides read TGTGCCAGCAGTTACTCGGGACAGCTTAATGAAAAACTGTTTTTT.

The rearrangement joins TRBV3-1 (or the pseudogene TRBV3-2) to TRBJ2-3; D is perhaps TRBD2 (5 bases). The CDR3 has 15 residues. From germline, CDR1 is LGHDT and CDR2 YNNKEL (reference sequence). The V end was cut by 4 bases, the J end by 2 bases, with 13 bases between. DNA of the CDR3: TGTGCCAGCAGCCCCGGGGATACTGCCACAGATACGCAGTATTTT. Amino acids: CASSPGDTATDTQYF.

This chain uses TRBV5-1 with TRBJ2-5, with D maybe TRBD1 (5 bases). CDR1 and CDR2 (germline): SGHRS, YFSETQ. The CDR3 is 14 amino acids. Deletions cut 0 bases from V and 5 bases from J, with 11 bases between. The CDR3 nucleotides are TGCGCCAGCAGCTTGGCCGCAGGGTTTGAGACCCAGTACTTC. Amino acids: CASSLAAGFETQYF.

The V call is TRBV7-9, the J call TRBJ2-3; D might be TRBD2 (6 bases). The CDR3 consists of 17 residues. The V gene's germline CDR1 is SEHNR and CDR2 FQNEAQ (reference sequence). V was clipped by 7 bases and J by 0 bases, with 20 bases between them. The CDR3 DNA is TGTGCCAGCACCTCTGGGTGGGGGGTCACTAGCACAGATACGCAGTATTTT. The encoded protein is CASTSGWGVTSTDTQYF.

The chain employs TRBV18 and TRBJ2-3; 15 nucleotides align to TRBD2. Germline V gene lookup returns CDR1 KGHSH and CDR2 LQKENI. Trimming cost V 3 bases and J 7 bases; bases outside gene matches: 11. CDR3 length equals 18 residues. DNA for the CDR3: TGTGCCAGCTCACCGGTTGCCGGGACTAGCGGGGGGACCAATACGCAGTATTTT. Protein: CASSPVAGTSGGTNTQYF.

The rearrangement joins TRBV5-1 to TRBJ2-5, with D possibly being TRBD2 (6 bases). The length of the CDR3 is 13 residues. Germline loops: CDR1 SGHRS, CDR2 YFSETQ. V was clipped by 3 bases and J by 5 bases, with 11 bases between them. CDR3 nucleotide sequence: TGCGCCAGCAGCTGGGGGAGGATCGAGACCCAGTACTTC. It encodes CASSWGRIETQYF.

This clone was counted between two and nine times. The chain has TRBV2 and TRBJ2-1, with TRBD2 identical over 12 bases. The CDR3 totals 16 residues. CDR1 SNHLY and CDR2 FYNNEI come from the germline V gene. Losses at the gene ends were 4 bases for V and 4 bases for J; bases not matched to a gene: 5. The CDR3 DNA reads TGTGCCAGCAGTGTGGCTAGCGGGGGGGATTACAATGAGCAGTTCTTC. Its translation: CASSVASGGDYNEQFF.

This chain uses TRBV18 with TRBJ1-2; 9 positions agree with TRBD1. Germline-derived CDR1 and CDR2 are KGHSH and LQKENI. V lost 4 bases, J lost 7 bases, and 10 bases stayed unmatched. CDR3 length equals 15 residues. CDR3 amino acids: CASSLSDRGVAGYTF. DNA for the CDR3: TGTGCCAGCTCACTTTCCGACAGGGGGGTAGCTGGCTACACCTTC.

The chain employs TRBV6-2 or TRBV6-3 and TRBJ1-2; 9 bases are shared with TRBD1. The length of the CDR3 is 15 residues. Germline values: CDR1 MNHEY, CDR2 SVGEGT. After removal of 6 bases from V and 6 bases from J, the junction contained 11 bases not matched to a gene. The CDR3 DNA is TGTGCCAGCAGCCAAAGGGGGACAGGGTCGGATGGCTACACCTTC. Translation gives CASSQRGTGSDGYTF.

The V gene is TRBV29-1, the J gene TRBJ1-1, with TRBD1 matching 8 bases. The CDR3 runs 12 residues. Looked up from germline, CDR1 is SQVTM and CDR2 is ANQGSEA. Unmatched junction bases numbered 5, after V lost 6 bases and J lost 5 bases. The CDR3 region has the DNA TGCAGCGTAACCGGACAGGGAACTGAAGCTTTCTTT. Translation: CSVTGQGTEAFF. Supplemented by reference TRBV29-1 and TRBJ1-1, the full variable domain reads SAVISQKPSRDICQRGTSLTIQCQVDSQVTMMFWYRQQPGQSLTLIATANQGSEATYESGFVIDKFPISRPNLTFSTLTVSNMSPEDSSIYLCSVTGQGTEAFFGQGTRLTVV.

This clone was seen only once. V usage is TRBV7-2 and J usage is TRBJ1-2, with D possibly matching TRBD1 (5 bases). Trimming shortened V by 0 bases and J by 2 bases, and 16 bases separated the two germline ends. Germline V gives CDR1 SGHTA, CDR2 FQGNSA. This CDR3 region has 17 residues. CDR3 amino acids: CASSLALIRRGNYGYTF. The CDR3 DNA reads as TGTGCCAGCAGCTTAGCGCTTATTAGACGGGGGAACTATGGCTACACCTTC.

CDR3 residues: CASSLALSRIDTQYF. The DNA of the CDR3 is TGTGCCAGCAGCTTGGCCCTGAGCCGAATAGATACGCAGTATTTT. The chain combines TRBV5-4 with TRBJ2-3; D call uncertain. This CDR3 spans 15 amino acids. Germline CDR1 is SGHNT and CDR2 is YYREEE (reference sequence). Trimming removed 0 bases from V and 5 bases from J, with 13 bases in between.

The chain joins TRBV28 to TRBJ2-5; 9 bases are shared with TRBD1. V shed 0 bases, J shed 3 bases, and the junction held 8 bases outside the gene matches. The germline gives CDR1 MDHEN, CDR2 SYDVKM. The length of the CDR3 is 17 residues. CDR3 protein: CASSLWGTGKDKETQYF. CDR3 coding DNA: TGTGCCAGCAGTTTATGGGGGACAGGGAAAGATAAAGAGACCCAGTACTTC. The entire variable domain, with the rest obtained from reference TRBV28 and TRBJ2-5, is as follows: DVKVTQSSRYLVKRTGEKVFLECVQDMDHENMFWYRQDPGLGLRLIYFSYDVKMKEKGDIPEGYSVSREKKERFSLILESASTNQTSMYLCASSLWGTGKDKETQYFGPGTRLLVL.

The chain joins TRBV6-2 or TRBV6-3 to TRBJ2-1; the match to TRBD2 covers 10 bases. J was trimmed by 2 bases and V by 5 bases; bases with no gene match: 6. The CDR3 loop spans 16 amino acids. CDR1 MNHEY and CDR2 SVGEGT come from the germline V gene. DNA of the CDR3: TGTGCCAGCAGTGCCCCTCTAGCGGGGGCCTACAATGAGCAGTTCTTC. Translated: CASSAPLAGAYNEQFF.

This clone was found once. The rearrangement uses TRBV6-1 and TRBJ1-4; possibly TRBD1 for D (5 bases). CDR3 size: 15 residues. Germline V gene data show CDR1 as MNHNS and CDR2 as SASEGT. V was pared by 1 base and J by 5 bases, with 11 bases between. The DNA for the CDR3 is TGTGCCAGCAGTGAAGGGGGCAGATTAAATGAAAAACTGTTTTTT. Amino acids: CASSEGGRLNEKLFF.

This chain joins TRBV28 and TRBJ2-7; TRBD2 matches 9 bases. V shed 1 base and J 2 bases; nucleotides not matched to a gene: 3. Germline values: CDR1 MDHEN, CDR2 SYDVKM. The CDR3 is made up of 15 amino acids. For the CDR3, the DNA is TGTGCCAGCAGTTTATTTGCGGGGGGGCCCTACGAGCAGTACTTC. Its protein is CASSLFAGGPYEQYF.

The chain links TRBV12-1 to TRBJ1-4; the tabulated D call, TRBD1, remains unverified against the DNA. TRBV12-1 is classified as a pseudogene. This CDR3 is 16 amino acids long. For the CDR3, the DNA is TGTGCCAGCAGCTTTGTAGGGGGAGCAACTAATGAAAAACTGTTTTTT. Translating gives CASSFVGGATNEKLFF.